Included here is one TCR beta chain sequence, with context. Its target is not known. Clones were sequenced by immunoSEQ multiplex PCR, and TCRdb holds only the in-frame ones, with some missing. The table lists about 62,000 clones, 80% to 85% of them singletons. The data originate from a study of a mutant IDH1 vaccine in newly diagnosed glioma. About the study: Week 35 was safety follow-up visit V12; week 47 was end-of-study visit V13.

The ends were cut back, 2 bases at V and 5 bases at J, with 15 bases in the middle. CDR1 and CDR2 from the germline V gene are MNHEY and SVGAGI. This CDR3 contains 15 residues. As for time point: week 47, end of study. Each vaccine dose was 300 ug of mutant IDH1 20-mer peptide, with topical imiquimod. The sequencing used PBMCs, collected from a glioma patient whose treatment included an IDH1 peptide vaccine. The J gene is TRBJ1-1, the V gene TRBV6-5; no reliable D call. The source of this sequence is a man aged 25 to 40 with glioma. CDR3 in amino acids: CASSYQSQVWTEAFF. For the CDR3, the DNA is TGTGCCAGCAGTTACCAATCCCAGGTATGGACTGAAGCTTTCTTT.